Each of the 4 T cell receptor beta chains below was sequenced from the same sample in a study of cytomegalovirus exposure and HLA in healthy donors. Repertoires were generated with immunoSEQ multiplex PCR, while TCRdb's copy carries only in-frame clones and drops some. The profile shows about 330,000 clones, about 90% of them singletons. The material sequenced was PBMCs. Receptors were obtained from a woman aged 30 to 39 in good health and CMV-seropositive.

V usage is TRBV19 and J usage is TRBJ1-5; the D is unclear. CDR1 is LNHDA and CDR2 is SQIVND in the germline V gene (reference sequence). V gave up 4 bases and J gave up 9 bases, with 10 bases separating them. The CDR3 is 12 amino acids. CDR3 nucleotide sequence: TGTGCCAGTAGTAACTCTCTGCCGCCCCAGCATTTT. Protein: CASSNSLPPQHF.

This sequence joins TRBV6-5 and TRBJ1-2; D ambiguous. CDR3 length equals 14 residues. With 2 bases removed from V and 6 bases from J, the gap between germline ends came to 13 bases. Germline loops: CDR1 MNHEY, CDR2 SVGAGI. The CDR3: CASSYPGSKHGYTF. In nucleotides, the CDR3 is TGTGCCAGCAGTTACCCGGGGAGCAAACATGGCTACACCTTC.

The chain joins TRBV6-5 to TRBJ1-1; a possible D gene is TRBD1 (6 bases). Germline CDR1 is MNHEY and CDR2 is SVGAGI. This CDR3 contains 13 residues. V was cut by 10 bases and J by 3 bases, with 15 bases left in between. CDR3 nucleotides: TGTGCCACCATGAGGGGGGGGGACACTGAAGCTTTCTTT. Amino acids: CATMRGGDTEAFF.

The CDR3 nucleotides are TGCGCCAGCAGCCAATCCGAGGCACTGGCCTACAATGAGCAGTTCTTC. Its translation: CASSQSEALAYNEQFF. The chain uses TRBV4-3 and TRBJ2-1, with D unresolved. This CDR3 comprises 16 residues. V shed 2 bases and J shed 2 bases, with 13 bases lying between them. Germline CDR1 is LGHNA and CDR2 is YSLEER.